The next 2 T cell receptor beta chains were all read from a single sample in a study of blood T cells in healthy people across ages. Then a second PCR, running roughly 7 to 11 cycles, was carried out with a sample-barcoded 5' primer and a J-beta primer mix. TCRdb independently ran MiXCR on the 5' RACE reads; one entry per CDR3 protein. The data show some 940,000 distinct CDR3 sequences, roughly 28% seen once. The sample was also linked to a second study, of T cells of mothers and their children.

Sample: blood. All receptors derive from a woman between 40 and 50 years old in good health.

This sequence joins TRBV7-2 and TRBJ1-2; no clear D. Germline V gene sequence: CDR1 SGHTA, CDR2 FQGNSA. The CDR3 is 14 amino acids. The ends were cut back, 1 base at V and 5 bases at J, with 11 bases in the middle. CDR3 in DNA: TGTGCCAGCAGCTTAGACGGCCCGGGGTATGGCTACACCTTC. It specifies CASSLDGPGYGYTF.

This clonotype was seen a few times. At one end, the junction sequence differs from germline, possibly due to a read error. CDR3 sequence (DNA): TGTACCAGCAGTAAAGGACAGACCTATGGCTACACCTTC. It is translated as CTSSKGQTYGYTF. The J gene is TRBJ1-2, the V gene TRBV2; tentatively, D is TRBD1 (6 bases). Germline lookup yields CDR1 SNHLY and CDR2 FYNNEI. CDR3 length: 13 residues.